This T cell receptor (beta chain) is from a study of blood T cell repertoires in COVID-19. Study-wide background: Acute and convalescent COVID-19 specimens originated in the United States, Italy and Spain. PBMCs, B-cell-depleted T cells, or T cells were the source of the cDNA or gDNA that made up the material.

The V gene end was trimmed by 7 bases and the J gene end by 2 bases; junction bases not matched to a gene: 6. CDR1 and CDR2 from the germline V gene are SGHRS and YFSETQ. This CDR3 spans 16 amino acids. Original processing methods: It was from reference gene primer amplification that nucleated cell counts were estimated. Method: immunoSEQ multiplex PCR; TCRdb's copy keeps in-frame clones and lacks some. V, J and clone size were drawn from that table, and D and trimming were deduced from the DNA. The sample records some 260,000 clones, approximately 83% being singletons. The source is a man older than 75 with acute or convalescent COVID-19. This chain joins TRBV5-1 and TRBJ2-2, with 12 positions matching TRBD1. Sample: peripheral blood. CDR3 sequence reads: CASDTGTGGNTGELFF. In DNA, the CDR3 is TGCGCCAGCGACACCGGGACAGGGGGCAACACCGGGGAGCTGTTTTTT.